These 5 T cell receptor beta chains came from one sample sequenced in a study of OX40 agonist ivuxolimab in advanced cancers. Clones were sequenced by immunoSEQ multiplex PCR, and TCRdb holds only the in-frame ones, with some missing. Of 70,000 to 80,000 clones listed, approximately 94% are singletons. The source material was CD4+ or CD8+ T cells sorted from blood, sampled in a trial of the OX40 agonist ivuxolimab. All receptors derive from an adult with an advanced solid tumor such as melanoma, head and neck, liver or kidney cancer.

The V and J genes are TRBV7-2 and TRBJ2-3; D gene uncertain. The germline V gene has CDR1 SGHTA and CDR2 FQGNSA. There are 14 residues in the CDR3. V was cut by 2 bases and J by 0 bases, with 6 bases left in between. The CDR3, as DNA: TGTGCCAGCAGCTTACCGACTAGCACAGATACGCAGTATTTT. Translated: CASSLPTSTDTQYF.

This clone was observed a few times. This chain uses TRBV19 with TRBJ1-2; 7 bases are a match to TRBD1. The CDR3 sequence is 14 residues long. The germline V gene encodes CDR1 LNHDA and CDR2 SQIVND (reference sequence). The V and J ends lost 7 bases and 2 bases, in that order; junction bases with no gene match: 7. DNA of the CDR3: TGTGCCAGTACCCCGACAGGGACAAACTATGGCTACACCTTC. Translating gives CASTPTGTNYGYTF.

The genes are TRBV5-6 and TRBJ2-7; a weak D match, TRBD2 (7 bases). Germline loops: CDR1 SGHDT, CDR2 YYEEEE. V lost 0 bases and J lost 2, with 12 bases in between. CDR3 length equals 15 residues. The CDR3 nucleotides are TGTGCCAGCAGCTTGGCGGCGGGGGCCACCTACGAGCAGTACTTC. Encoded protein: CASSLAAGATYEQYF.

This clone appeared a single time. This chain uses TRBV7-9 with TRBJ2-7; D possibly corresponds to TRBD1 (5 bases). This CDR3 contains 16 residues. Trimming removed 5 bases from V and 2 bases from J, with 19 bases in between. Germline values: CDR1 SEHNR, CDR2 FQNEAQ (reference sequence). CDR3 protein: CASSPPGPGWAYEQYF. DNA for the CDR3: TGTGCCAGCAGCCCCCCCGGCCCAGGGTGGGCCTACGAGCAGTACTTC.

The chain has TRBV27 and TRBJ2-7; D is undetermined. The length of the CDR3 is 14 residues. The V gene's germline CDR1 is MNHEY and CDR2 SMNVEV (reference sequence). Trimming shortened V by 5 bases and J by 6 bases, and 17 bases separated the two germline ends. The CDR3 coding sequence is TGTGCCAGCAGTCCAGACTGGGGTAGTGCCGAGCAGTACTTC. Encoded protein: CASSPDWGSAEQYF.